This is a list of T cell receptor beta chains from one sample in a study of T cells expressing NK-cell markers. TCRdb re-called the 5' RACE reads; one entry per CDR3 protein, DNA not given. In total, the table holds about 380,000 distinct CDR3 sequences. The sequenced material came from blood T cells: a sorted CD56 or NKG2C T cell subset, CD4+ or CD8+ T cells, or bulk PBMC T cells (not recorded which). The receptor source for this set is a man aged 18 to 69 in good health. Each CDR3 is given with its conserved first and last residue. Each record gives: J gene, V gene, CDR3 protein.

>TRBJ2-5|TRBV20-1
CSASRGLETQYF
>TRBJ2-7|TRBV27
CASRRQGAGEQYF
>TRBJ1-1|TRBV12-3/TRBV12-4
CASRTTGAGGFSEAFF
>TRBJ2-4|TRBV7-9
CASSQAQGANTKNIQYF
>TRBJ2-2|TRBV2
CASSEIEVAANTGELFF
>TRBJ2-7|TRBV6-1
CASSASGGASYEQYF
>TRBJ1-6|TRBV5-1
CASAEGRGNSPLHF
>TRBJ2-2|TRBV12-3/TRBV12-4
CASSLSGSGELFF
>TRBJ1-2|TRBV6-2/TRBV6-3
CASSYLRVGTYGYTF
>TRBJ1-1|TRBV2
CASKDLSNTEAFF
>TRBJ2-1|TRBV3-1
CASTIGGGREQFF
>TRBJ2-7|TRBV24-1
CATSDLGQGTLREQYF
>TRBJ2-5|TRBV28
CASSMKRQGASRETQYF
>TRBJ2-1|TRBV5-4
CASSLGVGSEQFF
>TRBJ2-6|TRBV2
CASSEGWGTGANVLTF
>TRBJ1-1|TRBV7-3
CASSRYQNTEAFF
>TRBJ1-6|TRBV6-1
CASRLDGGYNSPLHF
>TRBJ2-5|TRBV3-1
CASSQVTGRETQYF
>TRBJ1-2|TRBV11-2
CASRRGPEGYTF
>TRBJ2-7|TRBV18
CASSPLPPTGDAYEQYF
>TRBJ2-1|TRBV7-9
CASSLSAGGVYNEQFF
>TRBJ2-2|TRBV5-8
CASSLFSGDLSGELFF
>TRBJ1-1|TRBV9
CASRAYGPGTEAFF
>TRBJ1-2|TRBV28
CASSLRDRIVHYGYTF
>TRBJ1-6|TRBV3-1
CASSQVGTAQNSPLHF
>TRBJ2-5|TRBV20-1
CSARGQGVQTQYF
>TRBJ2-7|TRBV18
CASSPNGIPSINEQYF
>TRBJ2-6|TRBV7-9
CASSPRQGASGANVLTF
>TRBJ1-1|TRBV29-1
CSVRYRDTEAFF
>TRBJ1-6|TRBV3-1
CASSPDLSYNSPLHF
>TRBJ1-2|TRBV12-3/TRBV12-4
CASSLRAGGDGYTF
>TRBJ2-7|TRBV12-3/TRBV12-4
CASSLRDRGSYEQYF
>TRBJ1-6|TRBV20-1
CSAYGQVVGSPLHF
>TRBJ2-1|TRBV12-3/TRBV12-4
CASSLDLGQYNEQFF
>TRBJ1-3|TRBV21-1
CASSKWGQGVKSGNTIYF
>TRBJ2-3|TRBV21-1
CASSKGAVSRTQYF
>TRBJ1-2|TRBV12-3/TRBV12-4
CASSVAAHRAPTVGYTF
>TRBJ2-5|TRBV11-2
CASSLGGATLETQYF
>TRBJ1-2|TRBV20-1
CSAPPWDRDGYTF
>TRBJ2-7|TRBV9
CASSVVNGGEQYF
>TRBJ2-7|TRBV5-1
CASSRVRDRGSEQYF
>TRBJ2-7|TRBV5-4
CASSSTQGPYEQYF
>TRBJ2-3|TRBV10-3
CAISGGASGGTGDDTQYF
>TRBJ1-1|TRBV15
CATSRELGLGAFF
>TRBJ2-5|TRBV7-2
CASSLWRGRGETQYF
>TRBJ1-1|TRBV7-6
CASSLEQTGTNTEAFF
>TRBJ2-1|TRBV27
CASRRGVASNEQFF
>TRBJ1-1|TRBV12-3/TRBV12-4
CASSFNLGAGTEAFF
>TRBJ1-2|TRBV28
CASSPGRHGYTF
>TRBJ2-5|TRBV5-6
CASSSPGETQYF
>TRBJ2-3|TRBV7-9
CASSHLTGGFTDTQYF
>TRBJ2-2|TRBV6-2/TRBV6-3
CASSYVLVTTGELFF
>TRBJ2-5|TRBV7-8
CASSPSLYRAETQYF
>TRBJ1-2|TRBV7-9
CASSLEGFDGYTF